This entry lists 7 T cell receptor beta chains sequenced from one sample in a study of blood T cell repertoires in COVID-19. The assay was immunoSEQ multiplex PCR, and TCRdb's table has in-frame clones only and misses some. The data contain 200,000 to 300,000 clones, around nine tenths of them singletons. Material: peripheral blood. The receptors shown here come from a woman aged 55-69 years who had recovered from COVID-19.

This chain joins TRBV9 and TRBJ1-1, with a tentative D call TRBD1 (6 bases). Trimming took off 1 base at V and 8 bases at J, with 12 bases between the two ends. In germline, CDR1 is SGDLS, CDR2 YYNGEE. The CDR3 length is 13 residues. The CDR3 sequence is CASSVQTGTEAFF. Here the CDR3 DNA reads TGTGCCAGCAGCGTACAGACAGGAACCGAAGCTTTCTTT.

In its sample, this clone was seen once. The chain recombines TRBV15 with TRBJ2-1, with TRBD2 matching 7 bases. The CDR3 has 16 residues. The trim removed 5 bases at V and 2 bases at J, leaving 9 bases unmatched. Germline loops: CDR1 LNHNV, CDR2 YYDKDF (reference sequence). CDR3 coding DNA: TGTGCCACCAGCCGGCGGGGAGCGGGGACCTACAATGAGCAGTTCTTC. Protein: CATSRRGAGTYNEQFF.

The V gene is TRBV10-3, the J gene TRBJ2-1; a weak D match, TRBD1 (6 bases). Trimming removed 4 bases from V and 4 bases from J, with 11 bases in between. The CDR3 runs 14 residues. Germline V gives CDR1 ENHRY, CDR2 SYGVKD. The DNA of the CDR3 is TGTGCCATCAGTGGAGGAGACAGGTACAATGAGCAGTTCTTC. Protein: CAISGGDRYNEQFF.

Concerning this clone itself: A junction end diverges from the germline sequence, so it may reflect a read error. This rearrangement joins TRBV19 to TRBJ1-2, with 8 bases fitting TRBD1. The CDR3 has 16 residues. Germline V lookup: CDR1 LNHDA, CDR2 SQIVND (reference sequence). This CDR3 reads CASSFLPGQALYSYTF. Written as DNA, the CDR3 is TGTGCCAGTAGTTTCCTCCCGGGACAGGCACTCTATAGCTACACCTTC.

The CDR3 is CASSVDPGSRAGNTIYF. CDR3 bases: TGTGCCAGCAGCGTAGACCCGGGGAGTCGAGCTGGAAACACCATATATTTT. This sequence joins TRBV9 and TRBJ1-3; D unclear. The germline CDR1 and CDR2 sequences are SGDLS and YYNGEE. The CDR3 loop spans 17 amino acids. With 0 bases removed from V and 2 bases from J, the gap between germline ends came to 15 bases.

This clone was observed once. The rearrangement joins TRBV5-1 to TRBJ2-1; TRBD2 matches at 16 bases. V was pared by 4 bases and J by 6 bases, with 7 bases of the junction left unmatched. CDR3 length: 17 residues. CDR1 and CDR2 (germline): SGHRS, YFSETQ. CDR3 nucleotide sequence: TGCGCCAGCAGCGCGGGACTAGCGGGGGGGCTATCCAATGAGCAGTTCTTC. Translating it yields CASSAGLAGGLSNEQFF.

The V call is TRBV7-2, the J call TRBJ1-2; 8 bases map to TRBD1. V lost 5 bases and J lost 5; bases outside the gene matches: 10. CDR3 length: 15 residues. Germline V lookup: CDR1 SGHTA, CDR2 FQGNSA. The DNA for the CDR3 is TGTGCCAGCAGCCTAACACCTGACAGGGGTTATGGCTACACCTTC. It translates to CASSLTPDRGYGYTF.